This TCR beta chain was sequenced in a study of shared clonotypes between healthy human individuals. The donors, healthy adults who were HIV-negative, had experienced no recent acute infections or vaccinations. Each subset's genomic DNA was shared equally among a number of immunoSEQ plates. Authors' processing steps: Filtering differed, since immunoSEQ gave only junction sequences and no quality scores. Repertoires were generated with immunoSEQ multiplex PCR, while TCRdb's copy carries only in-frame clones and drops some. V, J and clone size are those of that table, while D and trimming were read from the DNA. The table shows about 480,000 clones, with about 80% occurring only once. CDR3 length: 15 residues. V shed 3 bases, J shed 5 bases, and the junction held 7 bases outside the gene matches. Germline assignment: CDR1 MDHEN and CDR2 SYDVKM.

The chain couples TRBV28 to TRBJ1-5, with 7 positions matching TRBD1. Sequences were obtained from PBMCs. The sequence was collected from a woman between 40 and 55 years old in good health. Some clones in this sample may be carry-over from other donors' samples. The CDR3 spells CASSFPGQRYQPQHF. In DNA, the CDR3 is TGTGCCAGCAGTTTTCCGGGACAGCGTTATCAGCCCCAGCATTTT.